The following is a T cell receptor beta chain sequence with its context. The antigen is not known. Next came a second PCR, run for roughly 6 to 11 cycles, which used a sample-barcoded 5' primer along with a J-beta primer mix. TCRdb re-derived calls from the 5' RACE reads in MiXCR, one entry per CDR3 protein. The sample lists 800,000 to 1,000,000 distinct CDR3 sequences; 40% to 60% were seen once. The record originates from a study of blood T cells in healthy people across ages. General observations from the study: Considered underestimates were the diversity estimates obtained from one million T cells.

Germline V gene lookup returns CDR1 SGHRS and CDR2 YFSETQ. CDR3 length equals 15 residues. V was trimmed by 3 bases and J by 4 bases, leaving 16 bases between them. The chain joins TRBV5-1 to TRBJ1-2, with a weak D call TRBD1 (6 bases). The clonotype originates from a young man in good health. The sequenced material came from blood. CDR3 region: CASSSVGGASYGYTF. The CDR3 nucleotides are TGCGCCAGCAGCTCGGTGGGGGGCGCGAGCTATGGCTACACCTTC.